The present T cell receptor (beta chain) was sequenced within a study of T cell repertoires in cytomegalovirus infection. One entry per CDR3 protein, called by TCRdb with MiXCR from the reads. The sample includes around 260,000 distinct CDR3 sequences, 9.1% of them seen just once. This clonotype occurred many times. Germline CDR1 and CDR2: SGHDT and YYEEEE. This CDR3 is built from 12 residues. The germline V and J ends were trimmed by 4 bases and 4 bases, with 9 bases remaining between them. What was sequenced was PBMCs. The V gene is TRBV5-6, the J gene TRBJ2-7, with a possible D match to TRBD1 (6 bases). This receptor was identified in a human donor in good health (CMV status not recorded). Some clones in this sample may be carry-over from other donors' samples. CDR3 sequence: CASSVQGYEQYF. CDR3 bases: TGTGCCAGCAGCGTCCAGGGGTACGAGCAGTACTTC.